The entry below describes one T cell receptor beta chain. Different DNA sequences within this sample yield the same CDR3. From germline, CDR1 is SEHNR and CDR2 FQNEAQ (reference sequence). The J segment lost 1 base and the V segment lost 4 bases, leaving 5 bases of the junction unmatched. The length of the CDR3 is 15 residues. The sample is drawn from a study of shared clonotypes between healthy human individuals. Measured with immunoSEQ multiplex PCR; TCRdb has only the in-frame clones, and not every one. This sample carries roughly 890,000 clones, 92% of them seen once, and the ten largest clones take 24%. Terminally differentiated effector memory CD45RA+ cells were left out of the naive CD8 fraction, which was CD45RO-negative and positively selected for CCR7.

The TCR comes from a man aged 30 to 39 in good health. The chain carries TRBV7-9 and TRBJ2-7; TRBD1 agrees at 9 bases. Material for sequencing was naive CD8+ T cells sorted from blood. CDR3 residues: CASSSAGTGSYEQYF. The CDR3 bases are TGTGCCAGCAGCTCAGCCGGGACAGGGTCCTACGAGCAGTACTTC.